One sample yielded the 20 T cell receptor beta chains listed below, sequenced in a study of T cell responses to AZD1222 COVID-19 vaccine. Produced via immunoSEQ multiplex PCR; TCRdb's table is partial and in-frame only. The sample consists of 150,000 to 200,000 clones, approximately 95% of them appearing once. This sample comprised peripheral blood, obtained on day 0 of AZD1222 vaccination. The receptors come from an adult in good health.

The gene calls are TRBV19 and TRBJ1-2, with 7 bases aligning to TRBD1. The ends lost 5 bases at V and 8 bases at J; junction bases unmatched: 14. Per germline, CDR1 LNHDA and CDR2 SQIVND (reference sequence). The CDR3 runs to 15 residues. CDR3 residues: CASSPPNDRAYGYTF. DNA for the CDR3: TGTGCCAGTAGTCCCCCAAACGACAGGGCTTACGGCTACACCTTC.

The CDR3 nucleotides are TGTGCCACCAGCAGAGGATTCCGGGGAGGTAATGAAAAACTGTTTTTT. Translation gives CATSRGFRGGNEKLFF. The gene calls are TRBV15 and TRBJ1-4; D ambiguous. This CDR3 comprises 16 residues. The germline gives CDR1 LNHNV, CDR2 YYDKDF (reference sequence). Trimming left V 1 base short and J 4 bases short, with 13 bases between.

This clone showed up just a few times. This chain links TRBV2 with TRBJ1-3, with D tentatively TRBD1 (6 bases). Looked up from germline, CDR1 is SNHLY and CDR2 is FYNNEI. This CDR3 has 13 amino acids. V was clipped by 5 bases and J by 11 bases, with 16 bases between them. Written as DNA, the CDR3 is TGTGCCAGCAGTAAGCAAGCACAGGGCTCCATATATTTT. It is translated as CASSKQAQGSIYF.

The rearrangement uses TRBV5-1 and TRBJ1-3; a possible D gene is TRBD1 (5 bases). Germline lookup yields CDR1 SGHRS and CDR2 YFSETQ. V was clipped by 3 bases and J by 0 bases, with 7 bases between them. The CDR3 extends over 14 amino acids. The CDR3 sequence: CASSWGISGNTIYF. For the CDR3, the DNA is TGCGCCAGCAGCTGGGGGATCTCTGGAAACACCATATATTTT.

The chain combines TRBV6-5 with TRBJ1-6; D is possibly TRBD1 (5 bases). The germline CDR1 and CDR2 sequences are MNHEY and SVGAGI. The CDR3 spans 14 residues. V shed 4 bases and J shed 8 bases, with 12 bases lying between them. In nucleotides, the CDR3 is TGTGCCAGCAGTTCCCCAGGGCGCGATTCACCCCTCCACTTT. Its translation: CASSSPGRDSPLHF.

This clone showed up just once. V is TRBV29-1 and J is TRBJ1-1; 7 nucleotides match TRBD1. The CDR3 runs 11 residues. Germline-derived CDR1 and CDR2 are SQVTM and ANQGSEA. Unmatched junction bases numbered 0, after V lost 7 bases and J lost 1 base. The CDR3 region is CSGQGNTEAFF. The CDR3, as DNA: TGCAGCGGACAGGGGAACACTGAAGCTTTCTTT.

A single count supports this clone. V gene TRBV27 combines with J gene TRBJ2-2; 9 bases match TRBD2. Germline loops: CDR1 MNHEY, CDR2 SMNVEV (reference sequence). The junction had 12 bases not matched to a gene; V was cut back by 5 bases and J by 5 bases. The CDR3 has 17 amino acids. For the CDR3, the DNA is TGTGCCAGCAGTATCTCCTCAGCGGGAGGATATACCGGGGAGCTGTTTTTT. This codes for CASSISSAGGYTGELFF.

The chain combines TRBV11-2 with TRBJ1-3, with D possibly matching TRBD1 (5 bases). Trimming took 0 bases from V and 0 from J, leaving 12 bases between them. The CDR3 has 17 amino acids. Germline V gene lookup returns CDR1 SGHAT and CDR2 FQNNGV. The CDR3 bases are TGTGCCAGCAGCTTAGATCTTCAGGGATACTCTGGAAACACCATATATTTT. It specifies CASSLDLQGYSGNTIYF.

The rearrangement joins TRBV11-2 to TRBJ2-7; a possible D gene is TRBD2 (6 bases). Looked up from germline, CDR1 is SGHAT and CDR2 is FQNNGV. Trimming took 5 bases from V and 4 from J, leaving 18 bases between them. This CDR3 comprises 15 residues. CDR3 region: CASSLGGGRTYEQYF. The DNA for the CDR3 is TGTGCCAGCAGCCTGGGGGGAGGCAGGACGTACGAGCAGTACTTC.

The V call is TRBV7-2, the J call TRBJ2-1, with D hard to call. This CDR3 comprises 14 residues. Trimming removed 2 bases from V and 2 bases from J, with 7 bases in between. Germline lookup yields CDR1 SGHTA and CDR2 FQGNSA. In nucleotides, the CDR3 is TGTGCCAGCAGCTTACGTACTACCTACAATGAGCAGTTCTTC. This sequence encodes CASSLRTTYNEQFF.

The V gene is TRBV30, the J gene TRBJ2-7; weak D call: TRBD2 (6 bases). The CDR3 totals 13 residues. Germline V gene data show CDR1 as GTSNPN and CDR2 as SVGIG (reference sequence). Trimming left V 3 bases short and J 8 bases short, with 17 bases between. DNA for the CDR3: TGTGCCTGGAGCCCAGCTAGGAGGGTGAAGCAGTACTTC. Translated: CAWSPARRVKQYF.

V is TRBV3-1 (or the pseudogene TRBV3-2) and J is TRBJ2-3; 7 nucleotides match TRBD2. V lost 0 bases, J lost 3 bases, and 9 bases stayed unmatched. In germline, CDR1 is LGHDT, CDR2 YNNKEL (reference sequence). The CDR3 runs to 17 residues. The CDR3 nucleotides are TGTGCCAGCAGCCAAGAACTGTACGGGGGGAAGACAGATACGCAGTATTTT. As protein: CASSQELYGGKTDTQYF.

The chain links TRBV6-5 to TRBJ1-1; the D is unclear. The V gene's germline CDR1 is MNHEY and CDR2 SVGAGI. V was trimmed by 7 bases and J by 6 bases, leaving 12 bases between them. CDR3 length equals 12 residues. The DNA of the CDR3 is TGTGCCAGCACCTCGAGCGGCGCTGAAGCTTTCTTT. Translated, it gives CASTSSGAEAFF.

V is TRBV11-2 and J is TRBJ2-1; the D is unclear. V lost 5 bases and J 8 bases, leaving 10 bases between the germline ends. This CDR3 contains 12 residues. Germline loops: CDR1 SGHAT, CDR2 FQNNGV. The CDR3 protein is CASSPTGDEQFF. In DNA, the CDR3 is TGTGCCAGCAGCCCAACGGGCGATGAGCAGTTCTTC.

The chain carries TRBV18 and TRBJ1-6; D unresolved. Germline-derived CDR1 and CDR2 are KGHSH and LQKENI. The CDR3 has 17 residues. Trimming pared 0 bases from V and 3 bases from J, leaving 12 bases between. CDR3 sequence: CASSPPSGQVYNSPLHF. CDR3 nucleotides: TGTGCCAGCTCACCACCGTCCGGGCAGGTCTATAATTCACCCCTCCACTTT. The whole variable domain, remainder taken from reference TRBV18 and TRBJ1-6, is NAGVMQNPRHLVRRRGQEARLRCSPMKGHSHVYWYRQLPEEGLKFMVYLQKENIIDESGMPKERFSAEFPKEGPSILRIQQVVRGDSAAYFCASSPPSGQVYNSPLHFGNGTRLTVT.

The CDR3 DNA sequence: TGCGCCAGCAGGCCGGGCCCGTGGGAGGACACTGAAGCTTTCTTT. Translated: CASRPGPWEDTEAFF. The V gene is TRBV4-1, the J gene TRBJ1-1; D unclear. V was clipped by 6 bases and J by 3 bases, with 17 bases between them. CDR1 and CDR2 (germline): MGHRA, YSYEKL. The CDR3 spans 15 residues.

The genes are TRBV3-1 (or the pseudogene TRBV3-2) and TRBJ1-5, with a possible D match to TRBD1 (5 bases). CDR1 LGHDT and CDR2 YNNKEL come from the germline V gene (reference sequence). The V end was cut by 1 base, the J end by 5 bases, with 12 bases between. The CDR3 has 15 residues. This CDR3 is CASSQVPGGYQPQHF. CDR3 nucleotide sequence: TGTGCCAGCAGCCAAGTTCCGGGGGGTTATCAGCCCCAGCATTTT.

This clone has just one count. The rearrangement uses TRBV5-1 and TRBJ1-1, with 7 bases fitting TRBD1. The CDR3 loop spans 17 amino acids. The junction had 13 bases not matched to a gene; V was cut back by 4 bases and J by 1 base. Germline V CDR1 and CDR2: SGHRS, YFSETQ. CDR3 in DNA: TGCGCCAGCAGCCCAAACTTGGGGACAGCCTCGAACACTGAAGCTTTCTTT. It specifies CASSPNLGTASNTEAFF.

This chain joins TRBV28 and TRBJ1-3; no firm D call. Germline-derived CDR1 and CDR2 are MDHEN and SYDVKM. The CDR3 consists of 14 residues. V lost 3 bases to trimming and J lost 0 bases, with 6 bases between them. The CDR3 loop reads CASSLEGSGNTIYF. The DNA of the CDR3 is TGTGCCAGCAGTTTGGAGGGCTCTGGAAACACCATATATTTT.

This rearrangement joins TRBV13 to TRBJ2-2; D is unclear. CDR1 and CDR2 from the germline V gene are PRHDT and FYEKMQ (reference sequence). The V end lost 4 bases, the J end lost 5 bases, and 20 bases lay between the germline ends. The CDR3 consists of 17 residues. CDR3 loop: CASSSPSGPVGTGELFF. The DNA of the CDR3 is TGTGCCAGCAGCTCACCCTCCGGGCCCGTGGGGACCGGGGAGCTGTTTTTT.